This T cell receptor beta chain was observed in a study of technical replicates of blood from a handful of donors. The germline CDR1 and CDR2 sequences are SGHNT and YYREEE (reference sequence). The CDR3 is 13 residues long. The V gene lost 9 bases and the J gene lost 1 base, with 13 bases spanning the gap. The method was immunoSEQ multiplex PCR; TCRdb's version includes in-frame clones alone and lacks a portion of them. Among some 80,000 clones listed, 85% to 95% were seen once. The chain combines TRBV5-4 with TRBJ2-5, with a weak D call TRBD1 (5 bases). The clonotype comes from a human donor in good health. Sample: T cells isolated from PBMCs. CDR3 protein: CATLDRIQETQYF. CDR3 in DNA: TGTGCCACCTTAGACAGAATCCAAGAGACCCAGTACTTC.